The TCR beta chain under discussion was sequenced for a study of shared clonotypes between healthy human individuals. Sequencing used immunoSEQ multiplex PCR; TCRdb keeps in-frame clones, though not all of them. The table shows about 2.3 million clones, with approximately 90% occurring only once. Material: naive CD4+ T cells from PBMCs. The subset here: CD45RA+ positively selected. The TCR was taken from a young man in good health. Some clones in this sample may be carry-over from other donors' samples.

The CDR3 loop reads CASRPTGTGNTIYF. CDR3 sequence (DNA): TGTGCCAGCAGGCCTACAGGGACGGGAAACACCATATATTTT. The chain is built from TRBV7-2 and TRBJ1-3; possible D gene TRBD1, 6 bases. The CDR3 length is 14 residues. Germline V lookup: CDR1 SGHTA, CDR2 FQGNSA. Trimming removed 6 bases at V and 4 bases at J, with 13 bases between.